The 15 T cell receptor beta chains in this list originate from one sample, sequenced in a study of Graves' ophthalmopathy and Graves' hyperthyroidism. Investigators amplified TCR beta CDR3 regions from RNA transcripts. Second-round multiplex PCR came after a first-round RT-PCR that employed HTBI primers. TCRdb re-called the multiplex PCR reads with MiXCR, one entry per CDR3 protein. This table holds 400,000 to 450,000 distinct CDR3 sequences, around a fifth found once. What was sequenced was peripheral blood. The receptors were sampled from a woman aged 18-35 years with stable Graves' hyperthyroidism.

The sample holds many counts of this clonotype. The V gene is TRBV20-1, the J gene TRBJ2-7; 10 nucleotides match TRBD2. Trimming removed 2 bases from V and 4 bases from J; junction bases left unmatched: 11. Germline values: CDR1 DFQATT, CDR2 SNEGSKA (reference sequence). There are 16 residues in the CDR3. CDR3 bases: TGCAGTGCTAGACCACAGGATGGGACTAGCGAGTACGAGCAGTACTTC. As protein: CSARPQDGTSEYEQYF.

This clonotype showed up many times. This chain links TRBV20-1 with TRBJ2-7, with 10 bases fitting TRBD2. The germline gives CDR1 DFQATT, CDR2 SNEGSKA (reference sequence). Trimming cost V 6 bases and J 5 bases; bases outside gene matches: 7. The CDR3 has 13 residues. Written as DNA, the CDR3 is TGCAGTGCAAAGGGGCTAGCGGGAGACGAGCAGTACTTC. It is translated as CSAKGLAGDEQYF.

This clonotype showed up many times. The chain is built from TRBV11-2 and TRBJ1-1; D is ambiguous. Germline-derived CDR1 and CDR2 are SGHAT and FQNNGV. Trimming took 2 bases from V and 1 from J, leaving 11 bases between them. This CDR3 region has 15 residues. CDR3: CASSLSWSTNTEAFF. DNA for the CDR3: TGTGCCAGCAGCTTAAGTTGGTCAACGAACACTGAAGCTTTCTTT.

The chain combines TRBV6-2 or TRBV6-3 with TRBJ1-1; no firm D call. The CDR3 sequence is 16 residues long. Looked up from germline, CDR1 is MNHEY and CDR2 is SVGEGT. Trimming left V 0 bases short and J 0 bases short, with 11 bases between. In DNA, the CDR3 is TGTGCCAGCAGTTACTCGACGATCCGTATGAACACTGAAGCTTTCTTT. It translates to CASSYSTIRMNTEAFF.

The V call is TRBV20-1, the J call TRBJ2-5; 9 bases are shared with TRBD2. From germline, CDR1 is DFQATT and CDR2 SNEGSKA (reference sequence). V shed 0 bases, J shed 5 bases, and the junction held 10 bases outside the gene matches. This CDR3 is 16 amino acids long. The CDR3 DNA reads TGCAGTGCTAGAGATATTCGCGGGGGGGATCGGGAGACCCAGTACTTC. It specifies CSARDIRGGDRETQYF.

The J gene is TRBJ1-2, the V gene TRBV12-3 or TRBV12-4; maybe TRBD1 (6 bases). V was clipped by 8 bases and J by 7 bases, with 17 bases between them. The CDR3 totals 13 residues. The chain's CDR3 is CASRPDRRSGYTF. For the CDR3, the DNA is TGTGCCAGCCGACCTGACAGGAGGTCTGGCTACACCTTC.

This clonotype was seen repeatedly, ten times or more. The J gene is TRBJ1-1, the V gene TRBV30; 7 positions match TRBD1. The germline CDR1 and CDR2 sequences are GTSNPN and SVGIG (reference sequence). After removal of 4 bases from V and 1 base from J, the junction contained 12 bases not matched to a gene. There are 16 residues in the CDR3. CDR3 coding DNA: TGTGCCTGGAAGCCTTTGACAGGGAAGACGAACACTGAAGCTTTCTTT. This gives the protein CAWKPLTGKTNTEAFF.

The sample holds many counts of this clonotype. The chain carries TRBV27 and TRBJ2-7; D uncertain. Trimming stripped 0 bases from V and 2 bases from J, with 8 bases between. Germline V CDR1 and CDR2: MNHEY, SMNVEV (reference sequence). This CDR3 spans 14 amino acids. CDR3 coding DNA: TGTGCCAGCAGTTTATCGGTCGGTACCTACGAGCAGTACTTC. This codes for CASSLSVGTYEQYF.

This clonotype was detected ten times or more. V is TRBV24-1 and J is TRBJ1-2; tentative D call: TRBD1 (6 bases). The V gene's germline CDR1 is KGHDR and CDR2 SFDVKD. This CDR3 is built from 13 residues. Between the trimmed V and J ends, which lost 7 bases and 8 bases, there was a span of 16 bases. The CDR3: CATSPQGEHGYTF. CDR3 nucleotide sequence: TGTGCCACCAGCCCACAGGGAGAACACGGCTACACCTTC.

This clonotype has ten or more counts. This chain uses TRBV6-2 or TRBV6-3 with TRBJ1-5, with TRBD1 as a possible D gene (5 bases). The V end was cut by 6 bases, the J end by 4 bases, with 28 bases between. CDR1 and CDR2 (germline): MNHEY, SVGEGT. This CDR3 is built from 19 residues. The CDR3 bases are TGTGCCAGCAGCCCCCTACCTGGCGTAAGGGTGACAGATAATCAGCCCCAGCATTTT. Translating it yields CASSPLPGVRVTDNQPQHF.

The chain combines TRBV5-1 with TRBJ1-1; D call uncertain. The V end was cut by 2 bases, the J end by 0 bases, with 14 bases between. Germline CDR1 is SGHRS and CDR2 is YFSETQ. This CDR3 region has 16 residues. CDR3 loop: CASSFERPRMNTEAFF. The CDR3 nucleotides are TGCGCCAGCAGCTTCGAAAGGCCTAGGATGAACACTGAAGCTTTCTTT.

In this sample, this clonotype turned up a few times. Given the absence of the conserved phenylalanine or tryptophan at the CDR3 end, a read error is likely. CDR3 sequence: CASSYSSGDSYNSPLHI. The CDR3 DNA reads as TGTGCCAGCAGTTACTCGTCGGGGGACTCCTATAATTCACCCCTCCACATT. The chain links TRBV6-5 to TRBJ1-6; D may be TRBD1 (5 bases). From germline, CDR1 is MNHEY and CDR2 SVGAGI. CDR3 length: 17 amino acids. V was shortened by 0 bases and J by 0 bases, with 9 bases between the two germline ends.

A remark on this clonotype: A read error is possible here, since a much larger clone lies one base away. The V and J genes are TRBV19 and TRBJ2-7; TRBD1 aligns across 8 bases. Germline V gene sequence: CDR1 LNHDA, CDR2 SQIVND (reference sequence). The CDR3 extends over 16 amino acids. CDR3 sequence reads: CASSIGETGAPDELYF. CDR3 DNA: TGTGCCAGTAGTATCGGGGAGACAGGGGCTCCCGACGAGCTGTACTTC.

The rearrangement joins TRBV6-1 to TRBJ2-7; no reliable D call. Between the trimmed V and J ends, which lost 8 bases and 3 bases, there was a span of 8 bases. This CDR3 region has 11 residues. Germline loops: CDR1 MNHNS, CDR2 SASEGT. CDR3 coding DNA: TGTGCCAGCTTTGGCAGCTACGAGCAGTACTTC. This sequence encodes CASFGSYEQYF.

This chain joins TRBV11-2 and TRBJ2-5; possible D gene TRBD2, 6 bases. V gave up 1 base and J gave up 1 base, with 13 bases separating them. CDR3 length: 16 amino acids. Germline CDR1 and CDR2: SGHAT and FQNNGV. CDR3 nucleotide sequence: TGTGCCAGCAGCTTAGGGGGCGGGATGTCCCAAGAGACCCAGTACTTC. Residues: CASSLGGGMSQETQYF.